This TCR beta chain was identified in a study of T cells in Graves' hyperthyroidism and ophthalmopathy. The study, taken as a whole, reports: The model forecast ophthalmopathy, anticipating it by a median approximately 6 months before onset. Expanded thyroid clonotypes (above 0.001) were mostly also found in blood.

The investigators amplified TCR beta CDR3 regions from RNA transcripts. When the TCR CDR3 underwent first-round RT-PCR, the HTBI primer set was used. TCRdb passed the multiplex PCR reads through MiXCR, listing each CDR3 protein once. The sample has about 560,000 distinct CDR3 sequences; approximately 16% are singletons. This clonotype was seen a few times. The antigen is unknown. Extraction of PBMCs used roughly 9.3 ml of fresh peripheral blood. V lost 4 bases and J lost 3; bases outside the gene matches: 11. CDR1 SEHNR and CDR2 FQNEAQ come from the germline V gene (reference sequence). This CDR3 is built from 16 residues.

The receptor was derived from a woman aged 18 to 35 with Graves' hyperthyroidism. Sequencing used blood. The chain uses TRBV7-9 and TRBJ1-2, with 7 bases aligning to TRBD1. This CDR3 is CASSSGFHRGYYGYTF. DNA of the CDR3: TGTGCCAGCAGCTCCGGTTTCCACAGGGGATACTATGGCTACACCTTC.